This TCR beta chain was captured in a study of control samples from healthy donors and cancer patients. Clones were read by immunoSEQ multiplex PCR, and TCRdb kept only the in-frame ones, dropping some. Among some 130,000 clones listed, 88% were seen once. Germline CDR1 is ENHRY and CDR2 is SYGVKD. CDR3 length: 14 residues. V lost 8 bases and J lost 0, with 12 bases in between. The sequencing input was blood. This rearrangement joins TRBV10-3 to TRBJ2-3; possibly TRBD2 for D (7 bases). The clonotype originates from a man between 40 and 49 years old in good health. Here the CDR3 DNA reads TGTGCCATCGGAGGGGGGGAGAGCACAGATACGCAGTATTTT. It codes for CAIGGGESTDTQYF.